Described below is a single T cell receptor beta chain sequence and its context. The sample comes from a study of blood T cell repertoires in COVID-19. Study-level information: The United States, Italy and Spain supplied acute and convalescent COVID-19 samples.

Germline assignment: CDR1 LNHDA and CDR2 SQIVND (reference sequence). The CDR3 contains 16 residues. Trimming took 3 bases from V and 4 from J; bases not matched to a gene: 6. The assay was immunoSEQ multiplex PCR, and TCRdb's table has in-frame clones only and misses some. The sample lists hundreds of thousands of clones; around 83% were seen once. The source is a woman older than 75 with acute or convalescent COVID-19. V and J are TRBV19 and TRBJ1-3; 10 bases are a match to TRBD1. The sequenced sample consisted of peripheral blood. The CDR3 reads CASSIPGQGDGNTIYF. The DNA of the CDR3 is TGTGCCAGTAGTATCCCCGGACAGGGGGACGGAAACACCATATATTTT.